Following are 28 T cell receptor beta chains from one sample sequenced in a study of OX40 agonist ivuxolimab in advanced cancers. Repertoires were generated with immunoSEQ multiplex PCR, while TCRdb's copy carries only in-frame clones and drops some. Of under 80,000 clones listed, more than 75% are singletons. The sequences come from CD4+ or CD8+ T cells sorted from blood, collected in a trial of the OX40 agonist ivuxolimab. All receptors derive from an adult with an advanced solid tumor such as melanoma, head and neck, liver or kidney cancer.

The genes are TRBV4-1 and TRBJ1-1, with a tentative D call TRBD1 (5 bases). Trimming shortened V by 1 base and J by 3 bases, and 9 bases separated the two germline ends. The CDR3 loop spans 14 amino acids. The germline V gene encodes CDR1 MGHRA and CDR2 YSYEKL. The CDR3, as DNA: TGCGCCAGCAGCCAAGCCAGGGTTGACACTGAAGCTTTCTTT. The encoded protein is CASSQARVDTEAFF.

CDR3 protein: CASSFELAGGRDTQYF. In nucleotides, the CDR3 is TGTGCCAGCAGCTTCGAACTAGCGGGAGGCAGAGATACGCAGTATTTT. The chain recombines TRBV7-2 with TRBJ2-3, with TRBD2 matching over 12 bases. V lost 3 bases to trimming and J lost 5 bases; unmatched junction nucleotides: 6. This CDR3 has 16 residues. From germline, CDR1 is SGHTA and CDR2 FQGNSA. Full variable domain (outside the CDR3, taken from reference TRBV7-2 and TRBJ2-3): GAGVSQSPSNKVTEKGKDVELRCDPISGHTALYWYRQSLGQGLEFLIYFQGNSAPDKSGLPSDRFSAERTGGSVSTLTIQRTQQEDSAVYLCASSFELAGGRDTQYFGPGTRLTVL.

This clone was detected only once. The chain combines TRBV6-5 with TRBJ2-7; D unresolved. The CDR3 is made up of 13 amino acids. Trimming cost V 7 bases and J 2 bases, with 12 bases left between them. Germline CDR1 and CDR2: MNHEY and SVGAGI. The CDR3: CASMRSGPYEQYF. CDR3 sequence (DNA): TGTGCCAGCATGCGCTCGGGCCCCTACGAGCAGTACTTC.

The chain uses TRBV7-2 and TRBJ1-4; TRBD1 matches at 9 bases. There are 15 residues in the CDR3. Germline values: CDR1 SGHTA, CDR2 FQGNSA. Trimming cost V 7 bases and J 0 bases; bases outside gene matches: 3. CDR3: CASTRTGATNEKLFF. In nucleotides, the CDR3 is TGTGCCAGCACTCGGACAGGGGCAACTAATGAAAAACTGTTTTTT.

The chain is built from TRBV19 and TRBJ2-1, with TRBD2 identical over 7 bases. J lost 1 base, V lost 5 bases, and 8 bases had no gene match. The germline V gene has CDR1 LNHDA and CDR2 SQIVND (reference sequence). The CDR3 is made up of 16 amino acids. The CDR3 DNA is TGTGCCAGTAGTCCCTCAGCGGGATGGTCCTACAATGAGCAGTTCTTC. Translating gives CASSPSAGWSYNEQFF.

This sequence joins TRBV19 and TRBJ1-4; tentative D call: TRBD1 (5 bases). Germline loops: CDR1 LNHDA, CDR2 SQIVND (reference sequence). The CDR3 length is 14 residues. The germline V and J ends were trimmed by 6 bases and 5 bases, with 13 bases remaining between them. CDR3 in DNA: TGTGCCAGTAGCCTCCGGGAGGGGAATGAAAAACTGTTTTTT. It specifies CASSLREGNEKLFF.

This CDR3 reads CAIRQGTEAFF. In DNA form, the CDR3 reads TGTGCCATTCGACAGGGGACTGAAGCTTTCTTT. The chain links TRBV10-3 to TRBJ1-1, with 8 nucleotides matching TRBD1. The germline CDR1 and CDR2 sequences are ENHRY and SYGVKD. The junction had 2 bases not matched to a gene; V was cut back by 9 bases and J by 5 bases. CDR3 length: 11 residues.

The chain carries TRBV15 and TRBJ2-5; 12 bases agree with TRBD1. V lost 3 bases, J lost 4 bases, and 3 bases stayed unmatched. This CDR3 has 15 amino acids. Per germline, CDR1 LNHNV and CDR2 YYDKDF (reference sequence). CDR3 region: CATSRGTGGSETQYF. CDR3 nucleotides: TGTGCCACCAGCAGGGGGACAGGGGGCTCAGAGACCCAGTACTTC.

This chain links TRBV4-1 with TRBJ2-3, with D uncertain. The V end lost 3 bases, the J end lost 0 bases, and 22 bases lay between the germline ends. The CDR3 length is 19 residues. Germline CDR1 is MGHRA and CDR2 is YSYEKL. Here the CDR3 DNA reads TGCGCCAGCAGCCACCCCCGGTCGGCGTCCAGGCAAAGCACAGATACGCAGTATTTT. This encodes CASSHPRSASRQSTDTQYF.

The rearrangement joins TRBV4-1 to TRBJ1-2; D gene uncertain. The CDR3 extends over 13 amino acids. CDR1 is MGHRA, CDR2 YSYEKL, per germline. V was shortened by 6 bases and J by 5 bases, with 13 bases between the two germline ends. The CDR3 here is CASSQSRSYGYTF. CDR3 nucleotide sequence: TGCGCCAGCAGTCAGAGCAGATCGTATGGCTACACCTTC.

The chain recombines TRBV6-1 with TRBJ2-7; perhaps TRBD2 as D (5 bases). CDR3 size: 13 residues. V was trimmed by 7 bases and J by 2 bases, leaving 12 bases between them. The V gene's germline CDR1 is MNHNS and CDR2 SASEGT. The CDR3 bases are TGTGCCAGCATACCCAGCGGAGCCTACGAGCAGTACTTC. This codes for CASIPSGAYEQYF.

This chain uses TRBV6-6 with TRBJ1-2; D unclear. There are 14 residues in the CDR3. Germline V lookup: CDR1 MNHNY, CDR2 SVGAGI (reference sequence). Trimming took off 6 bases at V and 2 bases at J, with 13 bases between the two ends. CDR3 in amino acids: CASSAAPTNYGYTF. The CDR3 DNA is TGTGCCAGCAGCGCAGCCCCTACCAACTATGGCTACACCTTC.

This chain joins TRBV7-3 and TRBJ2-3; TRBD1 might be the D (5 bases). Trimming removed 2 bases from V and 3 bases from J, with 12 bases in between. Germline CDR1 SGHTA, CDR2 FQGTGA. The CDR3 contains 15 residues. CDR3: CASSLSGLGTDTQYF. CDR3 coding DNA: TGTGCCAGCAGCTTATCAGGGCTTGGGACAGATACGCAGTATTTT. Variable domain in full (rest from reference TRBV7-3 and TRBJ2-3): GAGVSQTPSNKVTEKGKYVELRCDPISGHTALYWYRQSLGQGPEFLIYFQGTGAADDSGLPNDRFFAVRPEGSVSTLKIQRTERGDSAVYLCASSLSGLGTDTQYFGPGTRLTVL.

This clone was recorded only once. For the CDR3, the DNA is TGCAGCGTTCGGGGGGATGGAAATCAGCCCCAGCATTTT. Its translation is CSVRGDGNQPQHF. The V call is TRBV29-1, the J call TRBJ1-5, with a weak D call TRBD1 (5 bases). Trimming stripped 5 bases from V and 4 bases from J, with 12 bases between. The CDR3 sequence is 13 residues long. Looked up from germline, CDR1 is SQVTM and CDR2 is ANQGSEA.

The chain couples TRBV6-1 to TRBJ1-5, with D unresolved. The CDR3 consists of 15 residues. CDR1 and CDR2 from the germline V gene are MNHNS and SASEGT. Trimming took 2 bases from V and 0 from J, leaving 8 bases between them. The CDR3 protein is CASSERGYSNQPQHF. The CDR3 bases are TGTGCCAGCAGTGAACGCGGATATAGCAATCAGCCCCAGCATTTT.

This clone was seen only once. This chain connects TRBV7-3 to TRBJ2-2; D unresolved. Germline V gene data show CDR1 as SGHTA and CDR2 as FQGTGA. The length of the CDR3 is 13 residues. Trimming removed 5 bases at V and 5 bases at J, with 9 bases between. The DNA for the CDR3 is TGTGCCAGCAGCACCTCTGGAACCGGGGAGCTGTTTTTT. This codes for CASSTSGTGELFF.

The CDR3 spells CASSPWALAAYEQYF. CDR3 nucleotide sequence: TGTGCCAGCAGCCCGTGGGCACTAGCGGCTTACGAGCAGTACTTC. The V call is TRBV5-6, the J call TRBJ2-7; 8 bases agree with TRBD2. Germline values: CDR1 SGHDT, CDR2 YYEEEE. This CDR3 has 15 amino acids. Trimming removed 4 bases from V and 4 bases from J; junction bases left unmatched: 10.

The rearrangement joins TRBV6-6 to TRBJ2-5; 8 bases line up with TRBD1. Trimming removed 2 bases from V and 5 bases from J; junction bases left unmatched: 4. The CDR3 is made up of 14 amino acids. Germline CDR1 and CDR2: MNHNY and SVGAGI (reference sequence). DNA for the CDR3: TGTGCCAGCAGTTACAGCAGGGGGCTCGAGACCCAGTACTTC. It is translated as CASSYSRGLETQYF.

J is TRBJ2-5 and V is TRBV29-1; 11 bases line up with TRBD2. This CDR3 has 16 residues. Per germline, CDR1 SQVTM and CDR2 ANQGSEA. Losses at the gene ends were 4 bases for V and 0 bases for J; bases not matched to a gene: 7. This CDR3 reads CSVVTSGTEYQETQYF. The DNA of the CDR3 is TGCAGCGTTGTGACTAGCGGGACCGAGTACCAAGAGACCCAGTACTTC.

The chain carries TRBV6-5 and TRBJ1-2, with D maybe TRBD1 (5 bases). Trimming removed 6 bases from V and 5 bases from J, with 16 bases in between. Germline V gene data show CDR1 as MNHEY and CDR2 as SVGAGI. The CDR3 has 14 residues. The CDR3 reads CASSPGGDRYGYTF. The CDR3 DNA reads TGTGCCAGCAGCCCCGGGGGGGATCGGTATGGCTACACCTTC.

This clone was picked up a small number of times. The rearrangement uses TRBV18 and TRBJ1-3; D is undetermined. Germline lookup yields CDR1 KGHSH and CDR2 LQKENI. This CDR3 has 13 amino acids. The ends were cut back, 2 bases at V and 4 bases at J, with 6 bases in the middle. The CDR3 loop reads CASSPDAGNTIYF. CDR3 bases: TGTGCCAGCTCACCAGACGCGGGAAACACCATATATTTT.

This chain joins TRBV6-5 and TRBJ1-1; D remains ambiguous. Trimming took 6 bases from V and 0 from J, leaving 14 bases between them. Germline V CDR1 and CDR2: MNHEY, SVGAGI. The CDR3 length is 15 residues. The CDR3 sequence is CASRKPGGMNTEAFF. In nucleotides, the CDR3 is TGTGCCAGCAGAAAACCGGGAGGAATGAACACTGAAGCTTTCTTT.

This chain links TRBV11-2 with TRBJ1-1, with D unresolved. Trimming left V 2 bases short and J 3 bases short, with 10 bases between. Per the germline V gene, CDR1 is SGHAT and CDR2 is FQNNGV. The CDR3 is made up of 14 amino acids. Here the CDR3 reads CASSLLGLDTEAFF. For the CDR3, the DNA is TGTGCCAGCAGCTTACTGGGTCTGGACACTGAAGCTTTCTTT.

This rearrangement joins TRBV6-6 to TRBJ2-3; D gene ambiguous. CDR1 is MNHNY, CDR2 SVGAGI, per germline (reference sequence). The length of the CDR3 is 11 residues. V lost 2 bases, J lost 5 bases, and 2 bases lay in between. CDR3 sequence: CASSYKDTQYF. The CDR3 nucleotides read TGTGCCAGCAGTTACAAAGATACGCAGTATTTT.

The chain employs TRBV15 and TRBJ2-7, with 8 bases aligning to TRBD2. V lost 7 bases, J lost 2 bases, and 10 bases stayed unmatched. Germline values: CDR1 LNHNV, CDR2 YYDKDF (reference sequence). The CDR3 has 15 residues. For the CDR3, the DNA is TGTGCCACCACCTTGGGGCGGGAGGCAACCTACGAGCAGTACTTC. This encodes CATTLGREATYEQYF.

The chain links TRBV28 to TRBJ1-1, with D possibly being TRBD1 (5 bases). The germline V gene has CDR1 MDHEN and CDR2 SYDVKM. The CDR3 consists of 13 residues. The V end lost 4 bases, the J end lost 8 bases, and 14 bases lay between the germline ends. The DNA of the CDR3 is TGTGCCAGCAGTTCCCCGGGGGGATGGGAAGCTTTCTTT. It is translated as CASSSPGGWEAFF.

The chain carries TRBV30 and TRBJ2-7; 10 bases are shared with TRBD1. CDR3 size: 17 residues. The germline gives CDR1 GTSNPN, CDR2 SVGIG (reference sequence). V trimming: 5 bases; J trimming: 0 bases; junction bases outside the gene matches: 13. CDR3 in DNA: TGTGCCTGGTTCCGGGACAGGGGCCCTGTGAGCTCCTACGAGCAGTACTTC. It specifies CAWFRDRGPVSSYEQYF.

The chain employs TRBV4-2 and TRBJ1-1; D unresolved. The CDR3 is 15 residues long. The germline CDR1 and CDR2 sequences are LGHNA and YNFKEQ. The V end lost 1 base, the J end lost 0 bases, and 9 bases lay between the germline ends. CDR3 amino acids: CASSQVAGMNTEAFF. CDR3 bases: TGTGCCAGCAGCCAAGTGGCGGGGATGAACACTGAAGCTTTCTTT.